The 23 T cell receptor beta chains below all came from one sample that was sequenced in a study of T cells expressing NK-cell markers. Using the 5' RACE reads, TCRdb records one entry per CDR3 protein without DNA. This sample's clone table lists roughly 300,000 distinct CDR3 sequences. Material: blood T cells: a sorted CD56 or NKG2C T cell subset, CD4+ or CD8+ T cells, or bulk PBMC T cells (not recorded which). The source is a woman aged 18-70 years in good health.

The CDR3 here is CASSASGQVAYEQYF. This rearrangement joins TRBV9 to TRBJ2-7; TCRdb outputs TRBD1, but without DNA this stays unchecked. This CDR3 is built from 15 residues. Germline assignment: CDR1 SGDLS and CDR2 YYNGEE.

The chain is built from TRBV29-1 and TRBJ2-2; no DNA is available, so the TRBD1 call from TCRdb remains unchecked. The CDR3 spans 14 residues. In germline, CDR1 is SQVTM, CDR2 ANQGSEA. CDR3 loop: CSVTGTPNTGELFF.

This chain uses TRBV3-1 with TRBJ2-3; lacking DNA, the TRBD1 call made by TCRdb goes unchecked. The CDR3 contains 16 residues. Germline V gene sequence: CDR1 LGHDT, CDR2 YNNKEL (reference sequence). The CDR3 spells CASSRRGGQNTDTQYF.

This CDR3 reads CASSYSIQSGGSYEQYF. The V call is TRBV6-2 or TRBV6-3, the J call TRBJ2-7. The CDR3 extends over 17 amino acids. From germline, CDR1 is MNHEY and CDR2 SVGEGT.

The chain recombines TRBV5-1 with TRBJ2-1; the D gene TCRdb calls, TRBD2, cannot be checked with no DNA. The CDR3 covers 15 residues. Germline CDR1 is SGHRS and CDR2 is YFSETQ. The CDR3 reads CASSPGTSGSNEQFF. Using reference TRBV5-1 and TRBJ2-1 for the parts outside the CDR3, the full variable domain is KAGVTQTPRYLIKTRGQQVTLSCSPISGHRSVSWYQQTPGQGLQFLFEYFSETQRNKGNFPGRFSGRQFSNSRSEMNVSTLELGDSALYLCASSPGTSGSNEQFFGPGTRLTVL.

The chain employs TRBV6-1 and TRBJ2-5; there is no DNA to check the TCRdb D call of TRBD1. CDR3 size: 14 residues. Looked up from germline, CDR1 is MNHNS and CDR2 is SASEGT. CDR3 protein: CASSSPQGRETQYF.

The rearrangement links TRBV19 to TRBJ1-2; TCRdb lists TRBD1, though no DNA is available to test this call. The germline V gene encodes CDR1 LNHDA and CDR2 SQIVND (reference sequence). The CDR3 length is 14 residues. Here the CDR3 reads CASRSQGIDYGYTF.

This sequence joins TRBV20-1 and TRBJ2-1; there is no DNA to check the TCRdb D call of TRBD1. CDR3 size: 13 residues. Germline values: CDR1 DFQATT, CDR2 SNEGSKA (reference sequence). The CDR3 loop is CSATGGGRNEQFF.

The chain employs TRBV11-2 and TRBJ2-5; TCRdb gives TRBD1 as the D gene, but with no DNA this cannot be confirmed. The V gene's germline CDR1 is SGHAT and CDR2 FQNNGV. The CDR3 has 15 residues. This chain's CDR3 is CASSLDGEGLETQYF.

This chain connects TRBV12-3 or TRBV12-4 to TRBJ2-1; TCRdb reports TRBD2, a call that lacks DNA to check it against. CDR3 length: 14 amino acids. The CDR3 loop reads CASSLASGRNEQFF.

The chain carries TRBV12-3 or TRBV12-4 and TRBJ1-1. CDR3 length: 11 amino acids. The CDR3 sequence is CASSLGSEAFF.

J is TRBJ2-1 and V is TRBV29-1. The CDR3 has 15 amino acids. Germline V gene lookup returns CDR1 SQVTM and CDR2 ANQGSEA. CDR3 in amino acids: CSVEDQVSSYNEQFF.

The chain links TRBV6-1 to TRBJ2-5; TCRdb indicates TRBD1, and absent DNA this call remains unverified. The CDR3 sequence is 14 residues long. In germline, CDR1 is MNHNS, CDR2 SASEGT. The CDR3 here is CASKITGTGETQYF.

This chain uses TRBV5-1 with TRBJ2-5; the TCRdb D gene call, TRBD2, has no DNA to confirm it. The CDR3 covers 14 residues. CDR1 is SGHRS, CDR2 YFSETQ, per germline. The CDR3 sequence: CASSWGLAGETQYF.

The rearrangement uses TRBV7-2 and TRBJ2-1. This CDR3 has 16 amino acids. CDR1 is SGHTA and CDR2 is FQGNSA in the germline V gene. CDR3 in amino acids: CASSFRSSSSYNEQFF.

The gene calls are TRBV19 and TRBJ1-2. Germline CDR1 LNHDA, CDR2 SQIVND (reference sequence). This CDR3 comprises 14 residues. The chain's CDR3 is CASSSQATNYGYTF. The variable domain in full, with the rest retrieved from reference TRBV19 and TRBJ1-2, is DGGITQSPKYLFRKEGQNVTLSCEQNLNHDAMYWYRQDPGQGLRLIYYSQIVNDFQKGDIAEGYSVSREKKESFPLTVTSAQKNPTAFYLCASSSQATNYGYTFGSGTRLTVV.

The J gene is TRBJ2-3, the V gene TRBV28; TCRdb indicates TRBD2, and absent DNA this call remains unverified. CDR3 length: 14 amino acids. CDR1 MDHEN and CDR2 SYDVKM come from the germline V gene. This CDR3 reads CASSFTSGSGTQYF. Supplemented by reference TRBV28 and TRBJ2-3, the full variable domain reads DVKVTQSSRYLVKRTGEKVFLECVQDMDHENMFWYRQDPGLGLRLIYFSYDVKMKEKGDIPEGYSVSREKKERFSLILESASTNQTSMYLCASSFTSGSGTQYFGPGTRLTVL.

The chain joins TRBV29-1 to TRBJ2-3; TCRdb reports TRBD2, a call that lacks DNA to check it against. Germline V gene lookup returns CDR1 SQVTM and CDR2 ANQGSEA. The CDR3 contains 14 residues. The CDR3 protein is CSVDGTMHTDTQYF.

V and J are TRBV2 and TRBJ1-4; lacking DNA, the TRBD1 call made by TCRdb goes unchecked. CDR1 is SNHLY and CDR2 is FYNNEI in the germline V gene. The CDR3 sequence is 17 residues long. The CDR3 region is CASSEALPGQGSQKLFF.

This chain connects TRBV20-1 to TRBJ2-7; TCRdb designates TRBD1, a call that cannot be tested without DNA. CDR3 length: 12 amino acids. CDR1 DFQATT and CDR2 SNEGSKA come from the germline V gene (reference sequence). CDR3 loop: CSVGTGLYEQYF.

This rearrangement joins TRBV20-1 to TRBJ2-7; lacking DNA, the TRBD1 call made by TCRdb goes unchecked. Germline CDR1 DFQATT, CDR2 SNEGSKA (reference sequence). This CDR3 is 13 amino acids long. The CDR3 protein is CSAPEVRGGEQYF.

This chain uses TRBV12-3 or TRBV12-4 with TRBJ2-7; TCRdb selects TRBD2, and the lack of DNA leaves this call unchecked. This CDR3 has 13 amino acids. The CDR3 spells CASSLRAGYEQYF.

The CDR3 loop reads CASSHPRRRHEQFF. V and J are TRBV3-1 and TRBJ2-1; the D gene TCRdb calls, TRBD1, cannot be checked with no DNA. CDR1 is LGHDT and CDR2 is YNNKEL in the germline V gene (reference sequence). CDR3 length: 14 amino acids.